Included here is one T cell receptor (beta chain) sequence, with context. Researchers used genomic DNA as the template to profile TCR beta VDJ and CDR3. MiXCR, applied by TCRdb to the reads, yields one record per CDR3 protein. Of 250,000 to 350,000 distinct CDR3 sequences in the sample, roughly three fifths were seen once. The data were obtained in a study of CD8+CD57+ T cells in acquired aplastic anemia. V trimming: 0 bases; J trimming: 7 bases; junction bases outside the gene matches: 3. CDR3 size: 13 residues. From germline, CDR1 is SGHRS and CDR2 YFSETQ. Sequenced sample: sorted CD4+, CD8+, or CD8+CD57+ T cells (not recorded which) from PBMCs. This clonotype was sampled from a human donor with severe aplastic anemia or a healthy control (not recorded which). This sequence joins TRBV5-1 and TRBJ2-5, with 7 bases aligning to TRBD2. The CDR3 loop is CASSLGGGGTQYF. In DNA, the CDR3 is TGCGCCAGCAGCTTGGGGGGCGGGGGGACCCAGTACTTC.